One and the same sample provided the 6 T cell receptor beta chains below, sequenced in a study of OX40 agonist ivuxolimab in advanced cancers. Profiling relied on immunoSEQ multiplex PCR, and the TCRdb table lists in-frame clones only, not all of them. In the table there are under 85,000 clones, 85% to 95% of which are singletons. Specimen: CD4+ or CD8+ T cells sorted from blood, collected in a trial of the OX40 agonist ivuxolimab. All receptors derive from an adult with an advanced solid tumor such as melanoma, head and neck, liver or kidney cancer.

This clone was seen only a few times. The sample carries other DNA sequences with the same CDR3. In DNA, the CDR3 is TGTGCCAGCAGCCTCCGCACTGAAGCTTTCTTT. Its protein product is CASSLRTEAFF. The V and J genes are TRBV11-2 and TRBJ1-1; no definite D call. The CDR3 sequence is 11 residues long. CDR1 is SGHAT, CDR2 FQNNGV, per germline. With 5 bases removed from V and 4 bases from J, the gap between germline ends came to 5 bases.

The chain has TRBV19 and TRBJ2-1; D is possibly TRBD1 (5 bases). CDR3 length: 15 residues. Germline V gene sequence: CDR1 LNHDA, CDR2 SQIVND (reference sequence). Trimming shortened V by 3 bases and J by 2 bases, and 11 bases separated the two germline ends. CDR3 loop: CASSIGRATYNEQFF. DNA of the CDR3: TGTGCCAGTAGTATCGGCAGGGCCACCTACAATGAGCAGTTCTTC.

The V and J genes are TRBV6-5 and TRBJ1-3, with D unclear. Germline V gene lookup returns CDR1 MNHEY and CDR2 SVGAGI. Trimming removed 5 bases at V and 0 bases at J, with 8 bases between. The CDR3 totals 14 residues. CDR3: CASSLTVSGNTIYF. CDR3 bases: TGTGCCAGCAGTCTCACAGTCTCTGGAAACACCATATATTTT.

The chain links TRBV5-1 to TRBJ2-2; TRBD2 aligns across 11 bases. The CDR3 totals 19 residues. With V trimmed by 0 bases and J by 3 bases, 10 bases remained unmatched. CDR1 is SGHRS and CDR2 is YFSETQ in the germline V gene. The CDR3 DNA follows: TGCGCCAGCAGCTTGGAAGCCCCGGCTAGCGGGGGGTACACCGGGGAGCTGTTTTTT. Protein product: CASSLEAPASGGYTGELFF.

The V call is TRBV10-1, the J call TRBJ2-5; 11 positions agree with TRBD2. The CDR3 has 15 amino acids. V shed 0 bases and J 6 bases; nucleotides not matched to a gene: 3. Germline lookup yields CDR1 WNHNN and CDR2 SYGVQD (reference sequence). The CDR3 DNA follows: TGCGCCAGCAGTGAGTCGACTAGCGGGGTGAAGACCCAGTACTTC. Translation: CASSESTSGVKTQYF.

The CDR3 DNA reads as TGCGCCAGCAGACCGATGTTCGAGCGGGATGACAACGAGCAGTACTTC. This encodes CASRPMFERDDNEQYF. The chain recombines TRBV5-1 with TRBJ2-7; 7 nucleotides align to TRBD2. The CDR3 covers 16 residues. V shed 5 bases, J shed 5 bases, and the junction held 16 bases outside the gene matches. CDR1 SGHRS and CDR2 YFSETQ come from the germline V gene.